This TCR beta chain came from a study of shared clonotypes between healthy human individuals (dated by TCRdb to 2018 to 2020). Background on the whole study: A few men and two women, aged 18 to 49 years, made up the cohort. Different laboratories and diverse techniques were used to prepare libraries and sequence TCR repertoires, to increase sequencing depth and limit assay-specific biases. For each donor, CD4 naive and CD4 memory were each run on three plates, CD8 naive on two plates, and CD8 memory on one plate. Between about 0.94 and 8.9 billion PBMCs per donor were obtained by leukapheresis. To estimate repertoire size and how much clonotypes are shared between individuals, the study performed deep sequencing of blood TCR repertoires from roughly five healthy adults. The paper as a whole reports these results and caveats: The genetic and exposure-history diversity represented was limited by the small number of donors. When four donors were compared, the shared fraction of clonotypes was about 5.5% for naive CD4, around 3.5% for naive CD8, 2% to 2.5% for memory CD4, and about 0.36% for memory CD8. Rarefaction of sorted-subset datasets indicated incomplete sequencing despite the large sequencing depth. Clonotypes shared by all four sorted-subset donors showed higher generation probabilities than non-shared clonotypes. Pairwise subsampling led to the expectation that sequencing depth would affect the degree of clonotype sharing among donors. Only blood was sampled, and tissue TCR repertoires likely differ from those in blood. Estimated clonotype richness was generally larger for naive than for memory subsets.

Concerning this clone itself: Its antigen has not been determined. The sample holds no much larger clone one base away, and base qualities are not on file.

The V end loses 2 bases and the J end loses 2 bases, and a stretch of 7 bases separates them. CDR1 and CDR2, looked up from the germline V gene (reference sequence), are GTSNPN and SVGIG. Spanning cysteine to phenylalanine, the CDR3 consists of 12 amino acids. Here the CDR3 DNA is all that survives: 36 bases in frame from base 1. Healthy HIV-negative adults with no recently reported acute infections or vaccinations were included as donors. Every donor was a Caucasian adult residing in Nashville, Tennessee, USA. CD4+ T cells were enriched by magnetic negative selection, after which naive cells were positively selected on CD45RA and the negative fraction was taken as the memory subset. Blood was collected by leukapheresis, and PBMCs were isolated by Ficoll-Histopaque density gradient centrifugation and then cryopreserved in liquid nitrogen vapor phase. Analytical flow cytometry was used to check the purity and quantity of every magnetically sorted T cell population. Each sorted fraction had its genomic DNA isolated and then quantified by UV absorbance on a Nanodrop 2000c.

Using the deep immunoSEQ assay, TCR CDR3 regions were amplified from genomic DNA by multiplex PCR. Extracted genomic DNA from each cell subset was distributed evenly across all wells of several immunoSEQ 96-well plates, and each plate was treated as a replicate. For sorted subsets, each replicate PCR was loaded with 200 ng genomic DNA, equivalent to about 33,000 T cell genomes. The purified libraries were quantified using a Qubit 3.0 fluorometer, sized with a Bioanalyzer 2100, and then quantified again using the KAPA Library Quantification kit. A separate single-read 150-cycle Illumina NextSeq 550 flow cell was used to sequence each immunoSEQ 96-well plate. The authors' pipeline ran thus. The immunoSEQ output contained only junctional sequences without quality scores, so filtering could not match that applied to full-length reads. Sequences were annotated with PyIR, a Python wrapper for IgBLAST v1.9, using IMGT germline references to assign V/J genes and CDR3. Reads were removed for weak V/J assignments (E-value above 1e-6), missing CDR3, stop codons, out-of-frame junctions, or ambiguous translated residues. V3J clonotypes were defined by identical inferred V gene, J gene, and CDR3 amino acid sequence. Percentage overlap between repertoires was computed as shared unique clonotypes divided by the size of the smaller repertoire. Repertoire richness was assessed with RTK rarefaction, the Chao1 estimator, and Recon v2.1 estimates of unobserved clonotypes. Generation probabilities for all TCRbeta clonotypes obtained by the gDNA method from several donors were computed using OLGA. As stored in TCRdb, this immuneACCESS dataset retains in-frame rearrangements with V and J assigned. A fraction of the clones does not appear; measured against another copy, unresolved V genes explain less than half of the discrepancy, and the remainder lacks a known reason. V and J calls and clone size are given by that table; D and trimming were obtained from the DNA. The sample table holds a few hundred thousand clones, of which 97% were seen once. 0.055% to 0.07% of the sample comes from the top ten.

The sequence derives from a woman aged 25 to 39 in good health. The source material was naive CD4+ T cells sorted from blood. What this sample's cell subset or site label stands for: CD45RA+ positively selected. Rearrangement joined TRBV30 to TRBJ2-7; TRBD1 is a possible D gene, resting on 5 matching bases. The CDR3 protein: CAWSRGAYEQYF. Here is the DNA: TGTGCCTGGAGTAGGGGCGCCTACGAGCAGTACTTC.